The 25 T cell receptor beta chains presented below share a single source sample, sequenced in a study of blood T cell repertoires in COVID-19. Sequencing used immunoSEQ multiplex PCR; TCRdb keeps in-frame clones, though not all of them. The sample shows a few hundred thousand clones, roughly 88% of them seen only once. Input material: peripheral blood. The receptor source for this set is a man of 80 years or more with acute or convalescent COVID-19.

The table lists this clone with a count of one. This sequence joins TRBV2 and TRBJ2-1; 11 bases align to TRBD2. V shed 8 bases and J 7 bases; nucleotides not matched to a gene: 10. The CDR3 totals 15 residues. CDR1 is SNHLY and CDR2 is FYNNEI in the germline V gene. CDR3 DNA: TGTGCCAGCTGCTTAGCGGGAGGGCGGAGAAATGAGCAGTTCTTC. This encodes CASCLAGGRRNEQFF.

V gene TRBV29-1 combines with J gene TRBJ2-7; D is uncertain. V was trimmed by 4 bases and J by 2 bases, leaving 12 bases between them. Germline CDR1 reads SQVTM; CDR2 reads ANQGSEA. This CDR3 is 13 amino acids long. Here the CDR3 reads CSVAQPSTYEQYF. CDR3 nucleotide sequence: TGCAGCGTTGCACAGCCCAGTACCTACGAGCAGTACTTC.

V and J are TRBV2 and TRBJ1-1; weak D call: TRBD1 (5 bases). Trimming left V 0 bases short and J 1 base short, with 6 bases between. CDR1 is SNHLY, CDR2 FYNNEI, per germline. The CDR3 loop spans 14 amino acids. As DNA, the CDR3 is TGTGCCAGCAGTGAAGCGGGGGGGAACACTGAAGCTTTCTTT. Translation gives CASSEAGGNTEAFF.

The chain employs TRBV5-4 and TRBJ2-1, with 10 bases matching TRBD2. J lost 7 bases, V lost 4 bases, and 5 bases had no gene match. The CDR3 loop spans 14 amino acids. Germline CDR1 and CDR2: SGHNT and YYREEE (reference sequence). CDR3 residues: CASSPAGGENEQFF. As DNA, the CDR3 is TGTGCCAGCAGCCCAGCGGGGGGGGAGAATGAGCAGTTCTTC.

V is TRBV6-5 and J is TRBJ1-1; no clear D. Germline V gene sequence: CDR1 MNHEY, CDR2 SVGAGI. The CDR3 has 15 residues. Trimming removed 5 bases from V and 5 bases from J, with 18 bases in between. In nucleotides, the CDR3 is TGTGCCAGCAGTCCCACGGCGGGGAAATGGACTGAAGCTTTCTTT. It encodes CASSPTAGKWTEAFF.

The chain recombines TRBV9 with TRBJ1-1, with TRBD1 as a possible D gene (5 bases). CDR3 length: 15 residues. Germline-derived CDR1 and CDR2 are SGDLS and YYNGEE. V was cut by 0 bases and J by 0 bases, with 9 bases left in between. CDR3 coding DNA: TGTGCCAGCAGCGTAGGGGGACTGCTGAACACTGAAGCTTTCTTT. Translated: CASSVGGLLNTEAFF.

The chain combines TRBV19 with TRBJ1-3, with 10 bases aligning to TRBD1. Losses at the gene ends were 5 bases for V and 1 base for J; bases not matched to a gene: 2. The CDR3 has 15 amino acids. CDR1 and CDR2 (germline): LNHDA, SQIVND (reference sequence). The CDR3 DNA reads TGTGCCAGTAGTCGACAGGGGGCATCTGGAAACACCATATATTTT. Its protein is CASSRQGASGNTIYF.

The chain couples TRBV5-1 to TRBJ1-2, with D hard to call. CDR1 is SGHRS, CDR2 YFSETQ, per germline. Trimming took off 0 bases at V and 5 bases at J, with 8 bases between the two ends. The CDR3 sequence is 13 residues long. CDR3 nucleotide sequence: TGCGCCAGCAGCTTGGAACAGAAATATGGCTACACCTTC. Amino acid sequence: CASSLEQKYGYTF.

The rearrangement joins TRBV6-2 or TRBV6-3 to TRBJ2-7; TRBD2 is a possible D gene (5 bases). The V gene lost 4 bases and the J gene lost 6 bases, with 19 bases spanning the gap. The CDR3 has 15 amino acids. The V gene's germline CDR1 is MNHEY and CDR2 SVGEGT. This chain's CDR3 is CASSLSGWGRGEQYF. CDR3 in DNA: TGTGCCAGCAGTTTATCGGGATGGGGAAGAGGCGAGCAGTACTTC.

V usage is TRBV5-1 and J usage is TRBJ2-3, with 8 positions matching TRBD2. CDR1 SGHRS and CDR2 YFSETQ come from the germline V gene. The V gene end was trimmed by 4 bases and the J gene end by 0 bases; junction bases not matched to a gene: 1. This CDR3 region has 14 residues. The CDR3 sequence is CASSTSGSTDTQYF. CDR3 bases: TGCGCCAGCAGCACTAGCGGTAGCACAGATACGCAGTATTTT.

This chain joins TRBV5-1 and TRBJ2-7, with D tentatively TRBD2 (5 bases). The CDR3 covers 14 residues. The germline V gene has CDR1 SGHRS and CDR2 YFSETQ. The germline V and J ends were trimmed by 4 bases and 3 bases, with 14 bases remaining between them. This CDR3 reads CASSHDMAGYEQYF. DNA for the CDR3: TGCGCCAGCAGCCACGATATGGCGGGCTACGAGCAGTACTTC.

The rearrangement links TRBV9 to TRBJ1-1, with 7 bases that match TRBD1. Losses at the gene ends were 3 bases for V and 6 bases for J; bases not matched to a gene: 2. The germline V gene encodes CDR1 SGDLS and CDR2 YYNGEE. The CDR3 runs 12 residues. This chain's CDR3 is CASSGQGAEAFF. The CDR3 nucleotides read TGTGCCAGCAGCGGGCAGGGGGCTGAAGCTTTCTTT.

The chain employs TRBV18 and TRBJ2-1, with TRBD1 matching 11 bases. The germline CDR1 and CDR2 sequences are KGHSH and LQKENI. The CDR3 loop spans 16 amino acids. The trim removed 5 bases at V and 2 bases at J, leaving 5 bases unmatched. The CDR3: CASSIGTGGTYNEQFF. The CDR3 region has the DNA TGTGCCAGCTCAATCGGGACAGGGGGGACCTACAATGAGCAGTTCTTC.

The chain carries TRBV15 and TRBJ1-5; D unresolved. The germline V gene has CDR1 LNHNV and CDR2 YYDKDF (reference sequence). This CDR3 spans 13 amino acids. V gave up 0 bases and J gave up 3 bases, with 3 bases separating them. The CDR3 loop reads CATSRDLNQPQHF. The CDR3 DNA follows: TGTGCCACCAGCAGAGATCTCAATCAGCCCCAGCATTTT.

V is TRBV3-1 (or the pseudogene TRBV3-2) and J is TRBJ1-1; D remains ambiguous. V lost 5 bases and J lost 8, with 12 bases in between. Germline V gene data show CDR1 as LGHDT and CDR2 as YNNKEL (reference sequence). The CDR3 totals 12 residues. The CDR3 is CASSATSREAFF. CDR3 nucleotide sequence: TGTGCCAGCAGCGCGACTTCCCGAGAAGCTTTCTTT.

This clone was detected only a few times. The rearrangement uses TRBV18 and TRBJ1-5, with D possibly matching TRBD1 (6 bases). CDR3 size: 15 residues. V lost 4 bases and J 2 bases, leaving 12 bases between the germline ends. Per the germline V gene, CDR1 is KGHSH and CDR2 is LQKENI. CDR3 sequence: CASSQLTGGNQPQHF. The CDR3 DNA sequence: TGTGCCAGCTCACAGCTGACAGGCGGCAATCAGCCCCAGCATTTT.

CDR3: CASSIGLAGVVRETQYF. The CDR3 nucleotides are TGTGCCAGTAGTATTGGACTAGCGGGAGTAGTCAGGGAGACCCAGTACTTC. The chain carries TRBV19 and TRBJ2-5; 13 nucleotides line up with TRBD2. CDR1 is LNHDA, CDR2 SQIVND, per germline (reference sequence). The CDR3 spans 17 residues. V lost 3 bases to trimming and J lost 5 bases; unmatched junction nucleotides: 9. The full variable domain, in which reference TRBV19 and TRBJ2-5 provide the parts outside the CDR3, is DGGITQSPKYLFRKEGQNVTLSCEQNLNHDAMYWYRQDPGQGLRLIYYSQIVNDFQKGDIAEGYSVSREKKESFPLTVTSAQKNPTAFYLCASSIGLAGVVRETQYFGPGTRLLVL.

The J gene is TRBJ1-1, the V gene TRBV6-2 or TRBV6-3, with D perhaps matching TRBD1 (6 bases). Germline CDR1 and CDR2: MNHEY and SVGEGT. This CDR3 contains 13 residues. V was shortened by 6 bases and J by 5 bases, with 13 bases between the two germline ends. The CDR3 coding sequence is TGTGCCAGCAGCCTCAGGGGAAGGACTGAAGCTTTCTTT. Its translation: CASSLRGRTEAFF.

J is TRBJ1-4 and V is TRBV19; possibly TRBD1 for D (5 bases). V dropped 8 bases and J dropped 13 bases, with 17 bases sitting between them. The CDR3 is made up of 12 amino acids. The germline CDR1 and CDR2 sequences are LNHDA and SQIVND (reference sequence). CDR3 amino acids: CASGSFGGPLFF. CDR3 DNA sequence: TGTGCCAGTGGGAGTTTCGGGGGTCCACTGTTTTTT.

The gene calls are TRBV4-2 and TRBJ2-7, with D tentatively TRBD2 (6 bases). Germline-derived CDR1 and CDR2 are LGHNA and YNFKEQ. The CDR3 runs to 17 residues. V was trimmed by 2 bases and J by 3 bases, leaving 20 bases between them. CDR3 sequence reads: CASSQQQSLIGGYEQYF. The CDR3 bases are TGTGCCAGCAGCCAACAACAAAGCCTCATCGGGGGCTACGAGCAGTACTTC.

This sequence joins TRBV29-1 and TRBJ1-1; TRBD1 might be the D (6 bases). Trimming stripped 7 bases from V and 5 bases from J, with 14 bases between. This CDR3 comprises 12 residues. CDR1 and CDR2 (germline): SQVTM, ANQGSEA. The CDR3 coding sequence is TGCAGCGCTCTACAGGGTTGGACTGAAGCTTTCTTT. It yields the protein CSALQGWTEAFF.

V gene TRBV6-6 combines with J gene TRBJ1-4, with TRBD1 as a possible D gene (6 bases). From germline, CDR1 is MNHNY and CDR2 SVGAGI (reference sequence). The germline V and J ends were trimmed by 5 bases and 6 bases, with 10 bases remaining between them. The CDR3 is made up of 13 amino acids. The CDR3 here is CASSQDSHEKLFF. The CDR3 DNA reads TGTGCCAGCAGTCAGGACAGCCATGAAAAACTGTTTTTT.

This chain links TRBV5-4 with TRBJ1-4; D gene uncertain. Germline V gene lookup returns CDR1 SGHNT and CDR2 YYREEE (reference sequence). CDR3 length: 14 residues. The V end was cut by 3 bases, the J end by 6 bases, with 12 bases between. This CDR3 reads CASSSTGKDEKLFF. The CDR3 nucleotides are TGTGCCAGCAGCTCTACGGGAAAGGATGAAAAACTGTTTTTT. Complete variable domain (other parts from reference TRBV5-4 and TRBJ1-4): ETGVTQSPTHLIKTRGQQVTLRCSSQSGHNTVSWYQQALGQGPQFIFQYYREEENGRGNFPPRFSGLQFPNYSSELNVNALELDDSALYLCASSSTGKDEKLFFGSGTQLSVL.

The DNA for the CDR3 is TGCAGCGTTGAAGTGGGGCAGCGCTCCAGGGAGCAGTACTTC. It encodes CSVEVGQRSREQYF. J is TRBJ2-7 and V is TRBV29-1, with TRBD1 as a possible D gene (5 bases). Trimming took off 1 base at V and 7 bases at J, with 17 bases between the two ends. This CDR3 contains 14 residues. Germline V gene data show CDR1 as SQVTM and CDR2 as ANQGSEA.

This chain uses TRBV7-8 with TRBJ2-1; D perhaps matches TRBD2 (6 bases). Germline lookup yields CDR1 SGHVS and CDR2 FQNEAQ. This CDR3 spans 14 amino acids. Trimming removed 3 bases from V and 5 bases from J, with 11 bases in between. The CDR3 coding sequence is TGTGCCAGCAGCTTTAGCGGACAACACAATGAGCAGTTCTTC. It translates to CASSFSGQHNEQFF.